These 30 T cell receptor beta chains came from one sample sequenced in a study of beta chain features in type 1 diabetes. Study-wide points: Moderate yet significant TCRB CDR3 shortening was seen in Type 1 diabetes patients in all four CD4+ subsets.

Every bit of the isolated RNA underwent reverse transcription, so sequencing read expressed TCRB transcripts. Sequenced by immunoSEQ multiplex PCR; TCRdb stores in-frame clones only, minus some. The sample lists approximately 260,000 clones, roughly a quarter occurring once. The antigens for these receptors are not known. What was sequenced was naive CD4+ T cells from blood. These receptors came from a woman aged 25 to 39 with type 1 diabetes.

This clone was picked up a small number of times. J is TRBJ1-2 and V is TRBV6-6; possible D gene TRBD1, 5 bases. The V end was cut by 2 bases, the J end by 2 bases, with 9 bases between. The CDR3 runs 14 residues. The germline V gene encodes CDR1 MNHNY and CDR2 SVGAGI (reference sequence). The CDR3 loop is CASSYGGKNYGYTF. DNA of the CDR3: TGTGCCAGCAGTTACGGGGGGAAAAACTATGGCTACACCTTC.

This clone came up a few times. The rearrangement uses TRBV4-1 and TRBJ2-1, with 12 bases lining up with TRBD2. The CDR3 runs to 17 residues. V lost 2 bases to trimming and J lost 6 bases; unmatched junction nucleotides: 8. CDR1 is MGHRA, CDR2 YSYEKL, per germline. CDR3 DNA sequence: TGCGCCAGCAGCCAATTCTCCGGGACTAGCGGGCTCAATGAGCAGTTCTTC. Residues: CASSQFSGTSGLNEQFF.

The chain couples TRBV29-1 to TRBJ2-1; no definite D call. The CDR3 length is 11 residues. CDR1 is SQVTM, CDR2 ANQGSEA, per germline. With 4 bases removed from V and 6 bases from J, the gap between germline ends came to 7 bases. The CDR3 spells CSVGTVNEQFF. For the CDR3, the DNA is TGCAGCGTTGGAACGGTCAATGAGCAGTTCTTC.

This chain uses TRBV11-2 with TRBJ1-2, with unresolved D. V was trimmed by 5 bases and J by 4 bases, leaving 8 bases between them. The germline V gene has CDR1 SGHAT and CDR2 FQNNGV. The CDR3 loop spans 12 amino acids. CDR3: CASSPVGYGYTF. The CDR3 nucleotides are TGTGCCAGCAGCCCCGTCGGCTATGGCTACACCTTC.

The CDR3 nucleotides read TGTGCCAGCAGTGTACTCGGACAGGGCGAGCAGTACTTC. Encoded protein: CASSVLGQGEQYF. The chain uses TRBV27 and TRBJ2-7; 8 nucleotides agree with TRBD1. There are 13 residues in the CDR3. With V trimmed by 5 bases and J by 6 bases, 6 bases remained unmatched. Germline V lookup: CDR1 MNHEY, CDR2 SMNVEV (reference sequence).

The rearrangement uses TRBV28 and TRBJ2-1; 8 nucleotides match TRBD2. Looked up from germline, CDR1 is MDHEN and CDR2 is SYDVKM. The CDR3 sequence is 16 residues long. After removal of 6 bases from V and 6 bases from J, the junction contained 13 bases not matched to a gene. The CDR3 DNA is TGTGCCAGCAGCCGGTGGTCACTAGCGGCACCCAATGAGCAGTTCTTC. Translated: CASSRWSLAAPNEQFF.

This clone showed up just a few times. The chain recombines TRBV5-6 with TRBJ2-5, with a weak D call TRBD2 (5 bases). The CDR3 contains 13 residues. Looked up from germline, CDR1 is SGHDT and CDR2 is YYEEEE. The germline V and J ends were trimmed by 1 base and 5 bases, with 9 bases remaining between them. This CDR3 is CASSLLAGETQYF. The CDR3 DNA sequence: TGTGCCAGCAGCTTGCTAGCCGGGGAGACCCAGTACTTC.

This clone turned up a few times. The CDR3 spells CASGFSYEQYF. CDR3 sequence (DNA): TGTGCCAGTGGTTTTAGCTACGAGCAGTACTTC. This chain links TRBV19 with TRBJ2-7, with D hard to call. The CDR3 is 11 residues long. Germline V CDR1 and CDR2: LNHDA, SQIVND (reference sequence). V was pared by 8 bases and J by 3 bases, with 8 bases between.

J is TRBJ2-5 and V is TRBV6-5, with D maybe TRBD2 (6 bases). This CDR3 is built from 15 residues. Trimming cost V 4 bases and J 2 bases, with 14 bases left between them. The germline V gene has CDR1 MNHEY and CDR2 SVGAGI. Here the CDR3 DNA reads TGTGCCAGCAGTTCTGGCGGGGCGGAACAAGAGACCCAGTACTTC. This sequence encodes CASSSGGAEQETQYF.

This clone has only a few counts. CDR3 amino acids: CASSPSIATDTQYF. CDR3 nucleotides: TGTGCCAGCAGCCCAAGTATAGCGACAGATACGCAGTATTTT. The chain combines TRBV9 with TRBJ2-3; D possibly corresponds to TRBD2 (5 bases). The V and J ends lost 4 bases and 3 bases respectively, with 12 bases between them. CDR1 is SGDLS, CDR2 YYNGEE, per germline. CDR3 length: 14 amino acids. The whole variable domain, remainder taken from reference TRBV9 and TRBJ2-3, is DSGVTQTPKHLITATGQRVTLRCSPRSGDLSVYWYQQSLDQGLQFLIQYYNGEERAKGNILERFSAQQFPDLHSELNLSSLELGDSALYFCASSPSIATDTQYFGPGTRLTVL.

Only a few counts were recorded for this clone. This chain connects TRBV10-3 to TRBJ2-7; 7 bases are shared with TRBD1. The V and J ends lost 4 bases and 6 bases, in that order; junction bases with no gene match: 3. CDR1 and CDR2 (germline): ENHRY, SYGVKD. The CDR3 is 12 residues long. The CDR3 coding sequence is TGTGCCATCAGTGGTTCAGGGGGCGAGCAGTACTTC. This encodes CAISGSGGEQYF.

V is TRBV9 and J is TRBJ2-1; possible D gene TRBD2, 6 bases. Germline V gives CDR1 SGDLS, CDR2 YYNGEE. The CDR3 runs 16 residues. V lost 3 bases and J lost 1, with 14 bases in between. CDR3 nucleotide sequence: TGTGCCAGCAGCGCAAATAGCGGTCTTTCCTACAATGAGCAGTTCTTC. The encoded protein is CASSANSGLSYNEQFF.

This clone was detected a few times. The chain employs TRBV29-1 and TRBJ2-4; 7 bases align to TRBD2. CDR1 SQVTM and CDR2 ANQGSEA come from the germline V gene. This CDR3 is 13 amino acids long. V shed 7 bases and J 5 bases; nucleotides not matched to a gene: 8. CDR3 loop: CSAARDYQNIQYF. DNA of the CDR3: TGCAGCGCAGCCCGGGACTACCAAAACATTCAGTACTTC.

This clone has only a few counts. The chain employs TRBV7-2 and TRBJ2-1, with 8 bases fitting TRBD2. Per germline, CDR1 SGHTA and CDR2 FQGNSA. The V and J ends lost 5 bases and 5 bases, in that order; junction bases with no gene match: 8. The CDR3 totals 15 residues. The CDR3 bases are TGTGCCAGCAGCCTGACTAGCGCGACGGACAATGAGCAGTTCTTC. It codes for CASSLTSATDNEQFF.

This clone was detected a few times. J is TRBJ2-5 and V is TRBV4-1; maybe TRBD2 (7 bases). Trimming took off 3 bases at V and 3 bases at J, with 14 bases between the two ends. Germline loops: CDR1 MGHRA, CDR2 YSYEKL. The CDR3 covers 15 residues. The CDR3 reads CASSQAGAGKETQYF. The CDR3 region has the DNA TGCGCCAGCAGCCAGGCGGGGGCGGGGAAAGAGACCCAGTACTTC.

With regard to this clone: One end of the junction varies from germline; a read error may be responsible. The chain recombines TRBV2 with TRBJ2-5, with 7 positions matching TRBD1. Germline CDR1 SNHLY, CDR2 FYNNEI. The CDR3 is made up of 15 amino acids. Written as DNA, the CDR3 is TGTGCCAGCAGGGAAGGGACAGCCGTTCGAGAGACCCAGTACTTC. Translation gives CASREGTAVRETQYF.

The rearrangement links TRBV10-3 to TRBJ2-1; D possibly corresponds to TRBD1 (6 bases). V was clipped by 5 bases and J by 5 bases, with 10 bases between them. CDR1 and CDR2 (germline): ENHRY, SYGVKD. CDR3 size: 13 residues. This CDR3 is CAISFRTDNEQFF. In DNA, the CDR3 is TGTGCCATCAGTTTCAGGACAGACAATGAGCAGTTCTTC.

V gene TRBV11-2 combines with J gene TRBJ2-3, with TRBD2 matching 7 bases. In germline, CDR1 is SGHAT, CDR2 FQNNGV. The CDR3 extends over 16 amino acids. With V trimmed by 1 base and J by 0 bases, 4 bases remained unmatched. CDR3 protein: CASSLVPSGSTDTQYF. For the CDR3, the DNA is TGTGCCAGCAGCTTAGTCCCTAGCGGAAGCACAGATACGCAGTATTTT.

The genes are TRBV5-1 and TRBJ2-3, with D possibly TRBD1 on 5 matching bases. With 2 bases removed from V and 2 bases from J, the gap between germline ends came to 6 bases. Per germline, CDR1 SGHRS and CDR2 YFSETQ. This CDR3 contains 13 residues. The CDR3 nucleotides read TGCGCCAGCAGCTTCAGGGACACAGATACGCAGTATTTT. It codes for CASSFRDTDTQYF. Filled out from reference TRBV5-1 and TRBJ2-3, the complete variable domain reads KAGVTQTPRYLIKTRGQQVTLSCSPISGHRSVSWYQQTPGQGLQFLFEYFSETQRNKGNFPGRFSGRQFSNSRSEMNVSTLELGDSALYLCASSFRDTDTQYFGPGTRLTVL.

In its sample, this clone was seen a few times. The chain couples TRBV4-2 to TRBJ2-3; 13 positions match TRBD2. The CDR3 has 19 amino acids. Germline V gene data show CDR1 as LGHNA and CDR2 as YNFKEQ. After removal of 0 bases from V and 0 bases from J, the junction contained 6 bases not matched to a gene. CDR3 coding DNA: TGTGCCAGCAGCCAAGATAGGACTAGCGGGAGTGCAAGCACAGATACGCAGTATTTT. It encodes CASSQDRTSGSASTDTQYF.

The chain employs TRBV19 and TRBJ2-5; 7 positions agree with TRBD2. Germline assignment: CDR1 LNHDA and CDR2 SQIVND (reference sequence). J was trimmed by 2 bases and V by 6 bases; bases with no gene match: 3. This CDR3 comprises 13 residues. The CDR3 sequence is CASSNSGQETQYF. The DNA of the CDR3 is TGTGCCAGTAGCAATAGCGGGCAAGAGACCCAGTACTTC.

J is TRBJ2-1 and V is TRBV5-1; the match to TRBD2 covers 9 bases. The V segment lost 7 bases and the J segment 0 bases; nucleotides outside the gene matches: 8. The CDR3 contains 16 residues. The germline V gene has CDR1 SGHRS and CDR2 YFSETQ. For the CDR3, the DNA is TGCGCCAGCGCAGCGGGAGGAGGTGCCTCCTACAATGAGCAGTTCTTC. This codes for CASAAGGGASYNEQFF. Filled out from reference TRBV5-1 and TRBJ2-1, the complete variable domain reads KAGVTQTPRYLIKTRGQQVTLSCSPISGHRSVSWYQQTPGQGLQFLFEYFSETQRNKGNFPGRFSGRQFSNSRSEMNVSTLELGDSALYLCASAAGGGASYNEQFFGPGTRLTVL.

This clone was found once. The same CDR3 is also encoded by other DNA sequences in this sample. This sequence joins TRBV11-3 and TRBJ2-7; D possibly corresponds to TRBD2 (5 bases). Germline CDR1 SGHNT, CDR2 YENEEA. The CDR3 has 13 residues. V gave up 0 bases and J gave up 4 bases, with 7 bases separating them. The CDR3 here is CASSLDRGYEQYF. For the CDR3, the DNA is TGTGCCAGCAGCTTAGACCGGGGTTACGAGCAGTACTTC. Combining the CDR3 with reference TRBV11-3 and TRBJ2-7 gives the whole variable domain EAGVVQSPRYKIIEKKQPVAFWCNPISGHNTLYWYLQNLGQGPELLIRYENEEAVDDSQLPKDRFSAERLKGVDSTLKIQPAELGDSAVYLCASSLDRGYEQYFGPGTRLTVT.

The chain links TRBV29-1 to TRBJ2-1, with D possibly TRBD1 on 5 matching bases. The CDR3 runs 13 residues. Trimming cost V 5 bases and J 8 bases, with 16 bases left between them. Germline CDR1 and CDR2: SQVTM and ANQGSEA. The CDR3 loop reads CSVLQGSIYEQFF. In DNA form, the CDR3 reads TGCAGCGTTCTGCAGGGATCCATCTATGAGCAGTTCTTC.

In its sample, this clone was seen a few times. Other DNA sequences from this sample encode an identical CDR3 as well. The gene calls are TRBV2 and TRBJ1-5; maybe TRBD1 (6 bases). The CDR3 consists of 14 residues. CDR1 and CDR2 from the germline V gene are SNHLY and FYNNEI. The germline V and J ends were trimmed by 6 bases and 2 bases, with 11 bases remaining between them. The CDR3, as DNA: TGTGCCAGCAGACTGACAGGAGGCAATCAGCCCCAGCATTTT. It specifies CASRLTGGNQPQHF.

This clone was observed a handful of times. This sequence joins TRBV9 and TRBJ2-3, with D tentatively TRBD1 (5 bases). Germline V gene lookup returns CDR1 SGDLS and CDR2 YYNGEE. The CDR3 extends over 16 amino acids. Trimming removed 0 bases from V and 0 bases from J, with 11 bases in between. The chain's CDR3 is CASSVGDRHSTDTQYF. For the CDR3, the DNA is TGTGCCAGCAGCGTAGGCGACAGACATAGCACAGATACGCAGTATTTT.

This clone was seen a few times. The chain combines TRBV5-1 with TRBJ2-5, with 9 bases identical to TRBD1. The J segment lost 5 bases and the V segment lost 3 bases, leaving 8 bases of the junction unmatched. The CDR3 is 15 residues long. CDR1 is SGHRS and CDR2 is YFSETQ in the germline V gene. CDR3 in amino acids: CASSSGQGSPETQYF. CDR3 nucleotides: TGCGCCAGCAGCTCAGGACAGGGGTCTCCGGAGACCCAGTACTTC.

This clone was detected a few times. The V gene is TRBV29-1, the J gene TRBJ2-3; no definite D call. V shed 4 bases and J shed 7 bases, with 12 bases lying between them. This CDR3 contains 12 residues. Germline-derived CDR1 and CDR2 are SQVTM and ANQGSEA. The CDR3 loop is CSVGVEHYTQYF. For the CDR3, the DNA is TGCAGCGTTGGGGTGGAGCACTATACGCAGTATTTT.

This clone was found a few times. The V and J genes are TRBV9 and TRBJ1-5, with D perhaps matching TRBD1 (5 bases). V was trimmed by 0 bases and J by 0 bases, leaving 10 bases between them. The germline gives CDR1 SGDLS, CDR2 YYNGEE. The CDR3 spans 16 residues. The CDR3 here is CASSVDGGPSNQPQHF. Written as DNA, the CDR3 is TGTGCCAGCAGCGTAGACGGGGGACCTAGCAATCAGCCCCAGCATTTT.

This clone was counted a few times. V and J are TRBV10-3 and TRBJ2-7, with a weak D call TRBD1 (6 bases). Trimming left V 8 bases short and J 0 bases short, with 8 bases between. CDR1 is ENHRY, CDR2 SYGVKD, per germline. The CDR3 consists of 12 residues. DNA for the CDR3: TGTGCCATCGGACAGCTCTCCTACGAGCAGTACTTC. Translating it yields CAIGQLSYEQYF.